This is a list of T cell receptor beta chains from one sample in a study of shared clonotypes between healthy human individuals. Sequencing was performed with immunoSEQ multiplex PCR; in TCRdb, only in-frame clones are kept and a portion is missing. In the table there are about 100,000 clones, about 67% of which are singletons. Sample: memory CD8+ T cells sorted from blood. The receptors derive from a woman under 40 in good health. CDR3s include the opening cysteine and the closing phenylalanine or tryptophan. The D gene is left open where the match is weak. A row's size may be missing; if present it is once, few, many or a size class.

TRBV15,.,.,TRBJ2-3,CATSTGPEGTDTQYF,TGTGCCACCAGCACCGGCCCCGAGGGCACAGATACGCAGTATTTT
TRBV9,many,.,TRBJ2-2,CASSVAWGAGELFF,TGTGCCAGCAGCGTAGCTTGGGGGGCCGGGGAGCTGTTTTTT
TRBV7-6,.,.,TRBJ1-3,CASTGYRENTIYF,TGTGCCAGCACGGGATACAGGGAAAACACCATATATTTT
TRBV27,.,TRBD1,TRBJ1-5,CASSFLGGGQPQHF,TGTGCCAGCAGTTTTCTAGGGGGCGGGCAGCCCCAGCATTTT
TRBV28,.,TRBD2,TRBJ2-2,CASSTPWGGDTGELFF,TGTGCCAGCAGTACCCCCTGGGGAGGGGACACCGGGGAGCTGTTTTTT
TRBV27,.,.,TRBJ2-1,CASSPRPGDTAGEQFF,TGTGCCAGCAGTCCGCGCCCGGGGGATACGGCGGGAGAGCAGTTCTTC
TRBV10-1,.,.,TRBJ2-3,CASSEVGILTDTQYF,TGCGCCAGCAGTGAGGTTGGGATCCTCACAGATACGCAGTATTTT
TRBV9,.,.,TRBJ2-3,CASSDLGEPSTDTQYF,TGTGCCAGCAGCGATCTTGGGGAGCCCAGCACAGATACGCAGTATTTT
TRBV28,few,TRBD1,TRBJ2-7,CASSSVGDRGRYEQYF,TGTGCCAGCAGTTCGGTTGGGGACAGGGGAAGGTACGAGCAGTACTTC
TRBV14,.,.,TRBJ2-7,CASSPKVWGHEQYF,TGTGCCAGCAGCCCCAAAGTTTGGGGGCACGAGCAGTACTTC
TRBV28,.,TRBD2,TRBJ2-7,CASSFHSYWASGSYEQYF,TGTGCCAGCAGTTTCCACTCCTACTGGGCTAGCGGTTCCTACGAGCAGTACTTC
TRBV9,.,.,TRBJ2-2,CASSTFGLNTGELFF,TGTGCCAGCAGCACCTTCGGGCTGAACACCGGGGAGCTGTTTTTT
TRBV11-2,.,TRBD2,TRBJ2-7,CASSLEPSGTYEQYF,TGTGCCAGCAGCTTAGAACCTAGCGGGACCTACGAGCAGTACTTC
TRBV7-6,once,TRBD2,TRBJ2-2,CASRPPRGRNTGELFF,TGTGCCAGCAGACCCCCTCGCGGGAGGAACACCGGGGAGCTGTTTTTT
TRBV4-1,.,.,TRBJ1-2,CASSQDLRPGNYGYTF,TGCGCCAGCAGCCAAGATCTTCGACCGGGGAACTATGGCTACACCTTC
TRBV6-6,.,.,TRBJ2-7,CASSFRHLVGEQYF,TGTGCCAGCAGTTTCCGGCATCTCGTAGGCGAGCAGTACTTC
TRBV14,.,TRBD2,TRBJ2-3,CASSQASWREEGTDTQYF,TGTGCCAGCAGCCAGGCCAGCTGGCGGGAGGAGGGCACAGATACGCAGTATTTT
TRBV6-4,few,.,TRBJ2-3,CASSIKDTDTQYF,TGTGCCAGCAGTATAAAGGACACAGATACGCAGTATTTT
TRBV2,few,TRBD2,TRBJ2-1,CARSNGTSGTPNEQFF,TGTGCCAGGAGTAACGGGACTAGCGGGACACCAAATGAGCAGTTCTTC
TRBV6-5,few,.,TRBJ2-7,CASSYSGSLDEQYF,TGTGCCAGCAGTTACTCGGGGTCATTGGACGAGCAGTACTTC
TRBV9,.,TRBD1,TRBJ2-1,CASSVYRDRGPYNEQFF,TGTGCCAGCAGCGTTTACCGGGACAGGGGGCCCTACAATGAGCAGTTCTTC
TRBV7-2,.,.,TRBJ2-1,CASSQYLRSNEQFF,TGTGCCAGCAGCCAGTACCTCCGTAGCAATGAGCAGTTCTTC
TRBV7-2,.,.,TRBJ2-1,CASSLDGTLDEQFF,TGTGCCAGCAGCTTAGACGGAACTCTGGATGAGCAGTTCTTC
TRBV28,.,TRBD1,TRBJ2-5,CASSGWTGALTQYF,TGTGCCAGCAGTGGGTGGACAGGGGCACTGACCCAGTACTTC
TRBV6-1,.,.,TRBJ2-1,CASRGGRNYNEQFF,TGTGCCAGCAGAGGTGGGCGGAACTACAATGAGCAGTTCTTC
TRBV28,.,TRBD1,TRBJ2-7,CASTQGTGVPYEQYF,TGTGCCAGCACCCAGGGGACAGGGGTCCCCTACGAGCAGTACTTC
TRBV5-1,.,.,TRBJ2-7,CASSLEQGRGDYEQYF,TGCGCCAGCAGCTTGGAGCAGGGCAGGGGGGACTACGAGCAGTACTTC
TRBV6-6,once,.,TRBJ1-1,CASSNGRPGGTEAFF,TGTGCCAGCAGTAACGGTCGCCCGGGAGGGACTGAAGCTTTCTTT